This T cell receptor (beta chain) was profiled in a study of T-cell memory formation after mild COVID-19. Overall study: Each donor largely had its own TCR clusters.

Study-level findings and limits: Second-wave clones reaching peak frequency on day 37 lacked confirmed SARS-CoV-2 specificity. Pre-infection memory showed some responding clones, and this suggested that cross-reactive memory joined.

The CDR3 extends over 12 amino acids. Germline V CDR1 and CDR2: DFQATT, SNEGSKA (reference sequence). The V end was cut by 5 bases, the J end by 3 bases, with 10 bases between. TCRdb fed the 5' RACE reads into MiXCR, producing one record per CDR3 protein. Among fewer than 250,000 distinct CDR3 sequences, roughly a tenth were seen once, and the ten largest hold less than 4%. There are a few counts of this clonotype. Its antigen is as yet unknown. The source is a man between 18 and 29 years old who had mild COVID-19 (a few samples of this study predate the infection). Cell type and time point are not known. Source material: PBMCs or a T cell subset sorted from them (not recorded which). V usage is TRBV20-1 and J usage is TRBJ1-1; D perhaps matches TRBD1 (5 bases). CDR3 in amino acids: CSAGKGYTEAFF. The CDR3 DNA is TGCAGTGCTGGGAAGGGGTACACTGAAGCTTTCTTT.